The clone carrying this TCR beta chain has a count of ten or more. The antigen is undetermined. These data originate in a study of response to subunit inactivated influenza vaccine. General study points: It was suggested by the authors that few new T cells are recruited by each seasonal influenza vaccination.

TCRdb redid the calling of the RT-PCR reads with MiXCR, one entry per CDR3 protein. The repertoire holds hundreds of thousands of distinct CDR3 sequences, with roughly 22% as singletons. The input for sequencing was PBMCs from blood, taken less than 22 months after vaccination. The sequence came from a man aged 50-75 years who received an inactivated influenza vaccine.

The CDR3 sequence: CASSASGTVEKLFF. CDR3 coding DNA: TGTGCCAGCAGCGCGTCCGGGACAGTTGAAAAACTGTTTTTT. The chain employs TRBV7-9 and TRBJ1-4; 7 bases align to TRBD1. This CDR3 has 14 amino acids. V lost 5 bases and J lost 7; bases outside the gene matches: 7. Germline loops: CDR1 SEHNR, CDR2 FQNEAQ (reference sequence).